Sequencing of this T cell receptor (beta chain) was carried out in a study of tumor-infiltrating lymphocytes in localized non-small cell lung cancer. Background on the study: The cohort mixed smokers and never-smokers, several histologies, and some post-neoadjuvant-chemotherapy samples. Each patient gave resected tumor and non-adjacent uninvolved lung tissue.

Concerning this clone: Its antigen is unknown.

Only in-frame clones appear in the TCRdb table, and some are missing; sequencing was by immunoSEQ multiplex PCR. In the table there are roughly 16,000 clones, roughly 76% of which are singletons. Germline V gene data show CDR1 as SQVTM and CDR2 as ANQGSEA. The CDR3 length is 15 residues. V shed 3 bases and J 2 bases; nucleotides not matched to a gene: 8. Points from the study as a whole: Recurrence-free survival showed no association with tumor T-cell fraction. Different pieces of the same tissue went to different assays, confounding technical variation with intratumor heterogeneity.

The chain employs TRBV29-1 and TRBJ2-5, with TRBD1 identical over 8 bases. The sequence was obtained from a human donor with non-small cell lung cancer. Sequencing was done on a sample of lung tumor tissue. CDR3: CSVEYSGGSQETQYF. CDR3 sequence (DNA): TGCAGCGTTGAGTATTCAGGGGGCTCGCAAGAGACCCAGTACTTC.